This T cell receptor beta chain appears in the sequencing data of a study of blood T cells in healthy people across ages. Study-wide context: About one barcoded beta molecule per two T cells was captured by template switching.

With a J-beta primer mix and a sample-barcoded 5' primer, a second PCR ran about 7 to 12 cycles. MiXCR, applied by TCRdb to the 5' RACE reads, yields one record per CDR3 protein. The table records fewer than 700,000 distinct CDR3 sequences, more than 45% of them present only once. Findings and caveats of the study: When one million T cells were used, diversity estimates were thought to be underestimates.

On this clonotype: What it binds is unknown.

Input material: blood. The receptor was isolated from a man older than 75 in good health.

This chain's CDR3 is CAISQDRGLNEQFF. DNA of the CDR3: TGTGCCATCTCACAGGACAGGGGGCTTAATGAGCAGTTCTTC. This sequence joins TRBV10-3 and TRBJ2-1; TRBD1 matches 11 bases. Germline CDR1 reads ENHRY; CDR2 reads SYGVKD. There are 14 residues in the CDR3. V was pared by 8 bases and J by 7 bases, with 7 bases of the junction left unmatched.